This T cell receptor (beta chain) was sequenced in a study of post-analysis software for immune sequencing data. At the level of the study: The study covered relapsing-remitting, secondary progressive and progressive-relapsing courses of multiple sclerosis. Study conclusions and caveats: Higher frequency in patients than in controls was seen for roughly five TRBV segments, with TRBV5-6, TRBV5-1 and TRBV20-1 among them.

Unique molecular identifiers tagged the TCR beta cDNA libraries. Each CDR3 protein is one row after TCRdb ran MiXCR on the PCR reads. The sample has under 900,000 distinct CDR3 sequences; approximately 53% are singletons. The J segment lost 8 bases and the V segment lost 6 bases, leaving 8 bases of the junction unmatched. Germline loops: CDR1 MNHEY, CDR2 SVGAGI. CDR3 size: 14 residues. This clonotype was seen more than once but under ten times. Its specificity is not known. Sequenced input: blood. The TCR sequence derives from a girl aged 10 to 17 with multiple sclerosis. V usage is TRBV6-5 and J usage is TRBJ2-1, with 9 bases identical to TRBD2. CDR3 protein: CASSPSGMFDEQFF. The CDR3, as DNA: TGTGCCAGCAGCCCTAGCGGGATGTTCGATGAGCAGTTCTTC.